A single sample is the source of the 18 T cell receptor beta chains below, sequenced in a study of blood T cell repertoires in COVID-19. TCRdb's copy holds only in-frame clones and misses some; the assay was immunoSEQ multiplex PCR. The sample holds 100,000 to 150,000 clones, around nine tenths seen once. Input material: peripheral blood. These TCRs come from a man aged 70-80 years with active COVID-19.

The rearrangement joins TRBV30 to TRBJ2-7; TRBD1 matches 9 bases. J lost 12 bases, V lost 0 bases, and 3 bases had no gene match. The CDR3 covers 11 residues. In germline, CDR1 is GTSNPN, CDR2 SVGIG (reference sequence). Here the CDR3 reads CAWSVGTGPYF. DNA of the CDR3: TGTGCCTGGAGTGTAGGGACAGGGCCGTACTTC.

The rearrangement links TRBV5-1 to TRBJ1-3, with D maybe TRBD1 (5 bases). CDR1 and CDR2 (germline): SGHRS, YFSETQ. This CDR3 is built from 14 residues. V dropped 9 bases and J dropped 0 bases, with 13 bases sitting between them. CDR3 residues: CATFDSLSGNTIYF. The CDR3 nucleotides read TGCGCCACGTTTGACAGCCTCTCTGGAAACACCATATATTTT.

The CDR3 sequence is CAWEGNRVGTGELFF. As DNA, the CDR3 is TGTGCCTGGGAGGGTAACAGGGTCGGGACCGGGGAGCTGTTTTTT. This sequence joins TRBV30 and TRBJ2-2; possible D gene TRBD1, 6 bases. V lost 5 bases and J lost 5, with 18 bases in between. Germline values: CDR1 GTSNPN, CDR2 SVGIG (reference sequence). This CDR3 is built from 15 residues.

The chain couples TRBV18 to TRBJ2-1; D is possibly TRBD2 (5 bases). The length of the CDR3 is 17 residues. V lost 1 base to trimming and J lost 1 base, with 14 bases between them. CDR1 and CDR2 from the germline V gene are KGHSH and LQKENI. CDR3 residues: CASSPRVGDSSYNEQFF. CDR3 DNA sequence: TGTGCCAGCTCACCACGAGTCGGGGATTCTTCCTACAATGAGCAGTTCTTC.

The V and J genes are TRBV10-2 and TRBJ2-7, with 12 bases aligning to TRBD2. CDR3 length equals 13 residues. V was clipped by 8 bases and J by 6 bases; unmatched bases: 5. Germline V lookup: CDR1 WSHSY, CDR2 SAAADI. CDR3 amino acids: CASRGLAGSEQYF. In DNA form, the CDR3 reads TGCGCCAGCCGCGGACTAGCGGGGTCCGAGCAGTACTTC.

The CDR3 loop is CASSADYDQPQHF. CDR3 in DNA: TGTGCCAGCAGTGCGGACTACGATCAGCCCCAGCATTTT. V usage is TRBV2 and J usage is TRBJ1-5; D remains unclear. This CDR3 contains 13 residues. Germline V gene lookup returns CDR1 SNHLY and CDR2 FYNNEI. V lost 4 bases, J lost 5 bases, and 9 bases lay in between.

The rearrangement links TRBV25-1 to TRBJ2-7; TRBD2 is a possible D gene (6 bases). The CDR3 totals 14 residues. V was pared by 2 bases and J by 3 bases, with 11 bases between. Looked up from germline, CDR1 is MGHDK and CDR2 is SYGVNS. CDR3 in DNA: TGTGCCAGCAGTGAAAGGAGGGGAGGCTACGAGCAGTACTTC. It codes for CASSERRGGYEQYF.

The chain is built from TRBV28 and TRBJ1-2, with D possibly TRBD1 on 5 matching bases. The CDR3 sequence is 12 residues long. V was clipped by 6 bases and J by 4 bases, with 9 bases between them. CDR1 and CDR2 (germline): MDHEN, SYDVKM. CDR3 in DNA: TGTGCCAGCAGCCCAGGGATCTATGGCTACACCTTC. This sequence encodes CASSPGIYGYTF.

The chain combines TRBV6-2 or TRBV6-3 with TRBJ2-1; TRBD1 might be the D (6 bases). The V end was cut by 4 bases, the J end by 10 bases, with 14 bases between. The CDR3 totals 13 residues. The germline V gene has CDR1 MNHEY and CDR2 SVGEGT. The CDR3 nucleotides are TGTGCCAGCAGTTCGACCGGGACATTCGAGCAGTTCTTC. It is translated as CASSSTGTFEQFF.

The sample holds a few counts of this clone. The chain employs TRBV3-1 (or the pseudogene TRBV3-2) and TRBJ1-6, with D perhaps TRBD1 (5 bases). Germline loops: CDR1 LGHDT, CDR2 YNNKEL (reference sequence). V gave up 3 bases and J gave up 6 bases, with 9 bases separating them. This CDR3 spans 14 amino acids. The CDR3 DNA reads as TGTGCCAGCAGCCACAGACAGCCTAATTCACCCCTCCACTTT. Its translation: CASSHRQPNSPLHF.

The chain is built from TRBV30 and TRBJ1-4; 7 positions agree with TRBD1. CDR3 length: 15 amino acids. Per germline, CDR1 GTSNPN and CDR2 SVGIG (reference sequence). V shed 2 bases and J 8 bases; nucleotides not matched to a gene: 11. CDR3 in amino acids: CAWSPRGRGAEKLFF. CDR3 DNA: TGTGCCTGGAGTCCTCGGGGCAGGGGGGCAGAAAAACTGTTTTTT.

V and J are TRBV11-2 and TRBJ2-2; TRBD1 aligns across 10 bases. V lost 5 bases and J lost 4; bases outside the gene matches: 1. Germline V gene lookup returns CDR1 SGHAT and CDR2 FQNNGV. This CDR3 contains 14 residues. CDR3 region: CASSGTGVTGELFF. As DNA, the CDR3 is TGTGCCAGCAGCGGGACAGGGGTCACCGGGGAGCTGTTTTTT.

The rearrangement links TRBV3-1 (or the pseudogene TRBV3-2) to TRBJ2-7; 11 bases line up with TRBD2. The ends lost 5 bases at V and 2 bases at J; junction bases unmatched: 5. Per germline, CDR1 LGHDT and CDR2 YNNKEL (reference sequence). This CDR3 contains 15 residues. The CDR3, as DNA: TGTGCCAGCAGCAAACTAGCGGGAGATGCCTACGAGCAGTACTTC. Translation gives CASSKLAGDAYEQYF.

The chain joins TRBV6-5 to TRBJ1-2; 8 bases line up with TRBD1. V lost 2 bases and J lost 9; bases outside the gene matches: 11. Germline V gene sequence: CDR1 MNHEY, CDR2 SVGAGI. CDR3 length equals 15 residues. In nucleotides, the CDR3 is TGTGCCAGCAGTTACCAGGGCCAGGGGGCCACTCGCTACACCTTC. Residues: CASSYQGQGATRYTF.

The rearrangement joins TRBV4-3 to TRBJ2-7, with 14 bases that match TRBD2. Trimming removed 5 bases from V and 5 bases from J; junction bases left unmatched: 8. This CDR3 is 16 amino acids long. Germline V gene sequence: CDR1 LGHNA, CDR2 YSLEER. CDR3 bases: TGCGCCAGCAGCAACAGACTAGCGGGAGGGCCCCACGAGCAGTACTTC. Amino acid sequence: CASSNRLAGGPHEQYF.

The chain is built from TRBV6-5 and TRBJ1-1; 9 bases match TRBD1. Trimming cost V 4 bases and J 7 bases; bases outside gene matches: 10. The CDR3 runs 15 residues. Germline V lookup: CDR1 MNHEY, CDR2 SVGAGI. The CDR3 DNA reads TGTGCCAGCAGTTCCGGGACAGGGAAAGTTGGTGAAGCTTTCTTT. It codes for CASSSGTGKVGEAFF.

The chain combines TRBV5-6 with TRBJ2-1, with D perhaps TRBD1 (6 bases). V was pared by 0 bases and J by 5 bases, with 9 bases between. CDR3 length: 14 amino acids. Germline-derived CDR1 and CDR2 are SGHDT and YYEEEE. CDR3 loop: CASSLGQANNEQFF. The CDR3, as DNA: TGTGCCAGCAGCTTGGGACAGGCGAACAATGAGCAGTTCTTC.

The chain couples TRBV19 to TRBJ1-1; D might be TRBD1 (6 bases). The CDR3 covers 15 residues. Germline V gene sequence: CDR1 LNHDA, CDR2 SQIVND (reference sequence). The V and J ends lost 5 bases and 0 bases respectively, with 13 bases between them. The CDR3 DNA is TGTGCCAGTAGTTCACAGGGTACCTTGAACACTGAAGCTTTCTTT. This gives the protein CASSSQGTLNTEAFF.